The 20 T cell receptor beta chains in this list originate from one sample, sequenced in a study of T-cell memory formation after mild COVID-19. TCRdb processed the 5' RACE reads anew with MiXCR; each CDR3 protein has one entry. The table shows 400,000 or so distinct CDR3 sequences, with 20% occurring only once. Sequenced: PBMCs or a T cell subset sorted from them (not recorded which). All receptors come from an adult woman who had mild COVID-19 (a few samples of this study predate the infection). Cell type and time point are not known.

The rearrangement links TRBV15 to TRBJ2-2; the D gene could be TRBD1 or TRBD2 (5 bases each). The CDR3 has 13 amino acids. Trimming pared 3 bases from V and 6 bases from J, leaving 8 bases between. Germline values: CDR1 LNHNV, CDR2 YYDKDF (reference sequence). The CDR3 spells CATSSGGAGELFF. For the CDR3, the DNA is TGTGCCACCAGCAGTGGGGGAGCCGGGGAGCTGTTTTTT.

The V call is TRBV29-1, the J call TRBJ1-1; D remains unclear. CDR1 and CDR2 from the germline V gene are SQVTM and ANQGSEA. The CDR3 extends over 13 amino acids. Trimming removed 4 bases at V and 11 bases at J, with 20 bases between. The CDR3 loop is CSVAETDSWVAFF. CDR3 in DNA: TGCAGCGTTGCTGAGACCGACTCGTGGGTCGCTTTCTTT.

The chain employs TRBV7-9 and TRBJ1-2; D unclear. The V end was cut by 6 bases, the J end by 4 bases, with 12 bases between. CDR3 size: 13 residues. Looked up from germline, CDR1 is SEHNR and CDR2 is FQNEAQ (reference sequence). In nucleotides, the CDR3 is TGTGCCAGCAGTCCATCGGGTCTCTATGGCTACACCTTC. This codes for CASSPSGLYGYTF.

Only a few counts were recorded for this clonotype. The rearrangement links TRBV5-1 to TRBJ1-2; D might be TRBD1 (6 bases). The length of the CDR3 is 14 residues. The V gene's germline CDR1 is SGHRS and CDR2 YFSETQ. V shed 4 bases and J shed 8 bases, with 18 bases lying between them. CDR3 DNA: TGCGCCAGCAGCGGGGCCGGGACAATGAAGGGCTACACCTTC. This gives the protein CASSGAGTMKGYTF. Looking up the rest from reference TRBV5-1 and TRBJ1-2 gives the full variable domain: KAGVTQTPRYLIKTRGQQVTLSCSPISGHRSVSWYQQTPGQGLQFLFEYFSETQRNKGNFPGRFSGRQFSNSRSEMNVSTLELGDSALYLCASSGAGTMKGYTFGSGTRLTVV.

This clonotype showed up just a few times. The gene calls are TRBV6-5 and TRBJ2-3; D gene unclear. There are 13 residues in the CDR3. Looked up from germline, CDR1 is MNHEY and CDR2 is SVGAGI. The germline V and J ends were trimmed by 6 bases and 4 bases, with 11 bases remaining between them. CDR3: CASRSGTADTQYF. The CDR3 coding sequence is TGTGCCAGCAGATCCGGAACGGCAGATACGCAGTATTTT.

This clonotype has only a few counts. This chain connects TRBV24-1 to TRBJ1-2, with TRBD1 matching over 8 bases. The CDR3 runs 16 residues. Germline-derived CDR1 and CDR2 are KGHDR and SFDVKD. V gave up 4 bases and J gave up 8 bases; unmatched junction bases: 14. In DNA, the CDR3 is TGTGCCACCAGTGACCCCACTCACAGGGGGTGGAGCGGCTACACCTTC. Encoded protein: CATSDPTHRGWSGYTF.

This clonotype was observed a handful of times. This chain connects TRBV20-1 to TRBJ2-7; TRBD2 agrees at 9 bases. The CDR3 contains 13 residues. Germline V gene lookup returns CDR1 DFQATT and CDR2 SNEGSKA (reference sequence). V shed 6 bases, J shed 3 bases, and the junction held 6 bases outside the gene matches. The CDR3 DNA reads TGCAGTGCCCGGGGGACTAGCAGCTACGAGCAGTACTTC. This sequence encodes CSARGTSSYEQYF.

This clonotype came up a few times. V usage is TRBV10-2 and J usage is TRBJ1-4; weak D call: TRBD1 (6 bases). Deletions cut 8 bases from V and 8 bases from J, with 15 bases between. The germline V gene has CDR1 WSHSY and CDR2 SAAADI. The CDR3 has 13 residues. The chain's CDR3 is CASRVPGEEKLFF. The CDR3 DNA reads as TGCGCCAGCCGAGTCCCAGGGGAGGAAAAACTGTTTTTT.

V and J are TRBV7-9 and TRBJ1-1, with 8 bases aligning to TRBD1. Germline CDR1 reads SEHNR; CDR2 reads FQNEAQ (reference sequence). The CDR3 extends over 15 amino acids. V was clipped by 5 bases and J by 1 base; unmatched bases: 6. CDR3 sequence: CASSLIGQGNTEAFF. CDR3 sequence (DNA): TGTGCCAGCAGCCTAATCGGACAGGGGAACACTGAAGCTTTCTTT.

The genes are TRBV23-1 and TRBJ1-2, with 8 bases fitting TRBD1. TRBV23-1 is reported as an ORF; its role is uncertain. The CDR3 is 14 residues long. J gave up 4 bases and V 5 bases, and 6 bases lay outside the gene matches. The CDR3 loop is CASSILDRGYGYTF. In DNA form, the CDR3 reads TGCGCCAGCAGTATTCTAGACAGGGGCTATGGCTACACCTTC.

This clonotype was seen a handful of times. V gene TRBV4-1 combines with J gene TRBJ2-5; D is unresolved. CDR1 MGHRA and CDR2 YSYEKL come from the germline V gene. Trimming stripped 0 bases from V and 5 bases from J, with 13 bases between. The CDR3 spans 15 residues. The CDR3 nucleotides read TGCGCCAGCAGCCAAGACCTAGGGATGGGGGAGACCCAGTACTTC. Protein sequence: CASSQDLGMGETQYF.

The J gene is TRBJ2-3, the V gene TRBV5-1, with a tentative D call TRBD2 (6 bases). The CDR3 sequence is 14 residues long. From germline, CDR1 is SGHRS and CDR2 YFSETQ. Trimming cost V 3 bases and J 3 bases, with 11 bases left between them. This CDR3 reads CASSSGEGTDTQYF. CDR3 sequence (DNA): TGCGCCAGCAGCTCGGGGGAAGGGACAGATACGCAGTATTTT.

The chain recombines TRBV7-9 with TRBJ2-1; 8 bases fit TRBD2. This CDR3 is 16 amino acids long. Germline V gene data show CDR1 as SEHNR and CDR2 as FQNEAQ (reference sequence). Trimming at V came to 5 bases and at J to 3 bases, leaving 9 bases not matched to a gene. The CDR3, as DNA: TGTGCCAGCAGCCACCGGACTAGCTCCAACTACAATGAGCAGTTCTTC. Amino acids: CASSHRTSSNYNEQFF.

The chain combines TRBV27 with TRBJ2-7, with TRBD2 matching over 13 bases. The germline CDR1 and CDR2 sequences are MNHEY and SMNVEV (reference sequence). Losses at the gene ends were 2 bases for V and 5 bases for J; bases not matched to a gene: 6. The CDR3 has 16 amino acids. CDR3 nucleotide sequence: TGTGCCAGCAGTTTAGAGGGGACTAGCGGGACCAACGAGCAGTACTTC. Translation gives CASSLEGTSGTNEQYF.

This clonotype was seen repeatedly, ten times or more. V usage is TRBV7-9 and J usage is TRBJ2-3, with 10 bases matching TRBD2. Germline assignment: CDR1 SEHNR and CDR2 FQNEAQ (reference sequence). The CDR3 is 17 residues long. The V segment lost 5 bases and the J segment 4 bases; nucleotides outside the gene matches: 12. In DNA, the CDR3 is TGTGCCAGCAGCGAACTCTCGTGGAGCGGGAGGGCAGATACGCAGTATTTT. It specifies CASSELSWSGRADTQYF.

V usage is TRBV7-9 and J usage is TRBJ1-4, with a possible D match to TRBD1 (5 bases). Germline assignment: CDR1 SEHNR and CDR2 FQNEAQ (reference sequence). Trimming removed 8 bases at V and 8 bases at J, with 9 bases between. This CDR3 is built from 11 residues. The DNA for the CDR3 is TGTGCCAGCTTCGGGACCGAAAAACTGTTTTTT. It specifies CASFGTEKLFF.

This chain joins TRBV7-2 and TRBJ2-3, with TRBD2 matching over 10 bases. The CDR3 runs to 18 residues. Germline CDR1 is SGHTA and CDR2 is FQGNSA. Trimming took 2 bases from V and 6 from J; bases not matched to a gene: 14. CDR3 sequence: CASSLNSGRQLRVDTQYF. The CDR3 bases are TGTGCCAGCAGCTTAAATAGCGGGAGGCAGCTAAGAGTGGATACGCAGTATTTT.

The V call is TRBV19, the J call TRBJ1-2; no clear D. Germline loops: CDR1 LNHDA, CDR2 SQIVND (reference sequence). Trimming cost V 8 bases and J 7 bases, with 14 bases left between them. The CDR3 totals 12 residues. DNA for the CDR3: TGTGCCAGTCCCCATCGCGTCCTTGGCTACACCTTC. Its protein is CASPHRVLGYTF.

This clonotype was counted a few times. The chain links TRBV20-1 to TRBJ2-2, with D tentatively TRBD2 (7 bases). The V gene lost 6 bases and the J gene lost 4 bases, with 18 bases spanning the gap. The CDR3 has 15 residues. Germline CDR1 DFQATT, CDR2 SNEGSKA (reference sequence). The CDR3 is CSAAGDTGGTGELFF. In nucleotides, the CDR3 is TGCAGTGCCGCGGGGGACACAGGAGGCACCGGGGAGCTGTTTTTT.

For the CDR3, the DNA is TGTGCCAGCAACCTCCGAAACAATGAGCAGTTCTTC. Its protein product is CASNLRNNEQFF. The V call is TRBV5-6, the J call TRBJ2-1; D is unclear. This CDR3 region has 12 residues. Germline assignment: CDR1 SGHDT and CDR2 YYEEEE. V was trimmed by 6 bases and J by 5 bases, leaving 9 bases between them. Full variable domain (remainder filled in from reference TRBV5-6 and TRBJ2-1): DAGVTQSPTHLIKTRGQQVTLRCSPKSGHDTVSWYQQALGQGPQFIFQYYEEEERQRGNFPDRFSGHQFPNYSSELNVNALLLGDSALYLCASNLRNNEQFFGPGTRLTVL.